Below, 10 T cell receptor beta chains from the same sample are listed, as sequenced in a study of blood T cell repertoires in COVID-19. The data were produced by immunoSEQ multiplex PCR, yet TCRdb's version contains in-frame clones alone and is incomplete. The sample lists roughly 100,000 clones; roughly 80% were seen once. Material for sequencing was peripheral blood. The receptors were sampled from an older woman with acute or convalescent COVID-19.

The CDR3: CASSVEGWDFTDTQYF. The CDR3 bases are TGTGCCAGCAGCGTAGAGGGGTGGGACTTCACAGATACGCAGTATTTT. This chain connects TRBV9 to TRBJ2-3, with a tentative D call TRBD2 (6 bases). V lost 0 bases and J 2 bases, leaving 13 bases between the germline ends. From germline, CDR1 is SGDLS and CDR2 YYNGEE. The CDR3 totals 16 residues.

This sequence joins TRBV6-5 and TRBJ2-7; 7 nucleotides align to TRBD1. CDR1 is MNHEY, CDR2 SVGAGI, per germline. The J segment lost 0 bases and the V segment lost 6 bases, leaving 5 bases of the junction unmatched. There are 14 residues in the CDR3. CDR3 sequence: CASSRDSNSYEQYF. The DNA for the CDR3 is TGTGCCAGCAGCCGGGACAGCAACTCCTACGAGCAGTACTTC.

The gene calls are TRBV18 and TRBJ2-2; 10 positions match TRBD1. The V segment lost 4 bases and the J segment 4 bases; nucleotides outside the gene matches: 6. The CDR3 covers 16 residues. The germline V gene encodes CDR1 KGHSH and CDR2 LQKENI. The CDR3 loop is CASSLAGTGVTGELFF. In nucleotides, the CDR3 is TGTGCCAGCTCACTTGCCGGGACAGGGGTCACCGGGGAGCTGTTTTTT.

In its sample, this clone was seen a few times. This rearrangement joins TRBV7-2 to TRBJ1-1; D is unresolved. Germline V lookup: CDR1 SGHTA, CDR2 FQGNSA. V lost 2 bases and J lost 5, with 12 bases in between. The CDR3 is 14 amino acids. CDR3 in DNA: TGTGCCAGCAGCTTATTAAGGGAGAAGACTGAAGCTTTCTTT. This sequence encodes CASSLLREKTEAFF.

The rearrangement joins TRBV6-2 or TRBV6-3 to TRBJ2-5; D may be TRBD2 (6 bases). The CDR3 is made up of 14 amino acids. The V and J ends lost 6 bases and 0 bases respectively, with 11 bases between them. Per germline, CDR1 MNHEY and CDR2 SVGEGT. The CDR3 DNA reads as TGTGCCAGCAGCTCGGGGGACTACCAAGAGACCCAGTACTTC. This gives the protein CASSSGDYQETQYF.

The chain links TRBV19 to TRBJ1-2; D is unresolved. Germline CDR1 LNHDA, CDR2 SQIVND (reference sequence). The CDR3 covers 12 residues. Between the trimmed V and J ends, which lost 5 bases and 5 bases, there was a span of 9 bases. Written as DNA, the CDR3 is TGTGCCAGTAGTTCTGAGCCTTATGGCTACACCTTC. Amino acid sequence: CASSSEPYGYTF.

In nucleotides, the CDR3 is TGTGCCACCAGTGAGACAGATGAAAAACTGTTTTTT. Residues: CATSETDEKLFF. This sequence joins TRBV24-1 and TRBJ1-4; TRBD1 might be the D (5 bases). From germline, CDR1 is KGHDR and CDR2 SFDVKD. The V end was cut by 4 bases, the J end by 6 bases, with 5 bases between. The CDR3 contains 12 residues.

The chain is built from TRBV4-3 and TRBJ1-1; D gene ambiguous. Trimming pared 0 bases from V and 0 bases from J, leaving 14 bases between. CDR3 length: 17 amino acids. CDR1 is LGHNA, CDR2 YSLEER, per germline. The CDR3 spells CASSQDLGSTMNTEAFF. The CDR3 coding sequence is TGCGCCAGCAGCCAAGATCTGGGCAGCACCATGAACACTGAAGCTTTCTTT.

The genes are TRBV6-5 and TRBJ2-1, with a tentative D call TRBD1 (6 bases). V shed 5 bases and J shed 4 bases, with 15 bases lying between them. CDR3 size: 15 residues. Germline V gene data show CDR1 as MNHEY and CDR2 as SVGAGI. The DNA of the CDR3 is TGTGCCAGCAGTCTCGAGGACAGAGCTTACAATGAGCAGTTCTTC. Encoded protein: CASSLEDRAYNEQFF.

This clone was observed a handful of times. The chain couples TRBV6-5 to TRBJ2-3, with 8 bases matching TRBD2. The CDR3 sequence is 14 residues long. V trimming: 5 bases; J trimming: 5 bases; junction bases outside the gene matches: 6. Germline-derived CDR1 and CDR2 are MNHEY and SVGAGI. The CDR3 spells CASSPGGRVDTQYF. The DNA for the CDR3 is TGTGCCAGCAGTCCGGGGGGGCGGGTAGATACGCAGTATTTT.